The source of this T cell receptor beta chain is a study of post-analysis software for immune sequencing data. To note about this clonotype: Its specificity is unknown.

This CDR3 spans 13 amino acids. Trimming cost V 2 bases and J 8 bases, with 12 bases left between them. CDR1 and CDR2 (germline): MNHEY, SVGAGI. Study observations and caveats: In patients, TRBV5-6, TRBV5-1 and TRBV20-1 belonged to four or five TRBV segments found more frequently than in controls. Batch-mates among the samples co-clustered strongly by F measure.

Unique molecular identifiers had been added to the TCR beta cDNA libraries. Via MiXCR, TCRdb re-called the PCR reads, giving one row per CDR3 protein. The profile covers about 800,000 distinct CDR3 sequences, with about 32% appearing a single time and approximately 0.6% taken by the ten largest. The receptor was derived from a girl between 10 and 17 years old with multiple sclerosis. The rearrangement links TRBV6-5 to TRBJ1-2, with unresolved D. Sequencing was carried out using blood. CDR3 loop: CASSYGPDAGYTF. The CDR3 DNA follows: TGTGCCAGCAGTTACGGTCCCGACGCCGGCTACACCTTC.